The 23 T cell receptor beta chains below come from one sample, sequenced in a study of shared clonotypes between healthy human individuals. Profiled with immunoSEQ multiplex PCR; TCRdb holds only in-frame clones, not every one. In the table there are 1 million to 1.3 million clones, 70% to 80% of which are singletons. Material for sequencing was memory CD4+ T cells from PBMCs. The subset here: CD45RA-negative fraction. The receptors were gathered from a man between 18 and 35 years old in good health. Some clones in this sample may be carry-over from other donors' samples.

The J gene is TRBJ1-2, the V gene TRBV30; D uncertain. Looked up from germline, CDR1 is GTSNPN and CDR2 is SVGIG (reference sequence). The V end was cut by 6 bases, the J end by 1 base, with 12 bases between. The CDR3 is 13 amino acids. The CDR3: CACSPVGNYGYTF. CDR3 DNA: TGTGCCTGCAGCCCAGTGGGTAACTATGGCTACACCTTC.

Of note for this clone: A much larger clone lies one base from this, so it may be a read error. Distinct nucleotide sequences in the sample also encode this CDR3. This chain joins TRBV5-1 and TRBJ2-6; D gene ambiguous. The CDR3 length is 16 residues. Germline V gene sequence: CDR1 SGHRS, CDR2 YFSETQ. For the CDR3, the DNA is TGCGCTAGCAGCTTCGGCAGGTACTCTGGGGCCAACGTCCTGACTTTC. This gives the protein CASSFGRYSGANVLTF.

Only one count was recorded for this clone. The rearrangement links TRBV5-4 to TRBJ2-7, with TRBD2 matching 11 bases. The ends lost 0 bases at V and 5 bases at J; junction bases unmatched: 4. In germline, CDR1 is SGHNT, CDR2 YYREEE (reference sequence). This CDR3 has 15 residues. The CDR3 sequence is CASSLAASGRNEQYF. The CDR3, as DNA: TGTGCCAGCAGCTTGGCGGCTAGCGGGAGGAACGAGCAGTACTTC. Complete variable domain (other parts from reference TRBV5-4 and TRBJ2-7): ETGVTQSPTHLIKTRGQQVTLRCSSQSGHNTVSWYQQALGQGPQFIFQYYREEENGRGNFPPRFSGLQFPNYSSELNVNALELDDSALYLCASSLAASGRNEQYFGPGTRLTVT.

The chain recombines TRBV4-2 with TRBJ1-1; weak D call: TRBD1 (5 bases). The V gene's germline CDR1 is LGHNA and CDR2 YNFKEQ. This CDR3 contains 14 residues. Trimming took 4 bases from V and 2 from J, leaving 11 bases between them. This chain's CDR3 is CASSRSGGNTEAFF. The CDR3 nucleotides are TGTGCCAGCAGCCGGTCGGGGGGAAACACTGAAGCTTTCTTT.

As regards this clone: This sample also contains other DNA sequences that code for the same CDR3. This sequence joins TRBV5-1 and TRBJ1-1, with D tentatively TRBD1 (5 bases). Germline assignment: CDR1 SGHRS and CDR2 YFSETQ. The CDR3 is 15 residues long. The V end was cut by 0 bases, the J end by 0 bases, with 9 bases between. CDR3 DNA sequence: TGCGCCAGCAGCTTGGTCCGGGGGTTGAACACTGAAGCTTTCTTT. The encoded protein is CASSLVRGLNTEAFF.

This chain connects TRBV2 to TRBJ1-2; D not certain. V lost 6 bases and J lost 8, with 19 bases in between. This CDR3 has 14 residues. Germline CDR1 reads SNHLY; CDR2 reads FYNNEI. The CDR3 loop reads CASSQDGRVYGYTF. Here the CDR3 DNA reads TGTGCCAGCAGCCAAGATGGGAGGGTCTACGGCTACACCTTC.

This clone was seen a few times. The genes are TRBV14 and TRBJ1-2, with a weak D call TRBD1 (6 bases). The germline CDR1 and CDR2 sequences are SGHDN and FVKESK. Trimming left V 0 bases short and J 8 bases short, with 16 bases between. CDR3 length equals 15 residues. For the CDR3, the DNA is TGTGCCAGCAGCCAAGATTGGGGGGGCGTCGGCGGCTACACCTTC. As protein: CASSQDWGGVGGYTF.

V is TRBV7-2 and J is TRBJ2-7; TRBD1 agrees at 8 bases. Unmatched junction bases numbered 12, after V lost 5 bases and J lost 3 bases. The CDR3 is made up of 16 amino acids. Germline-derived CDR1 and CDR2 are SGHTA and FQGNSA. CDR3 bases: TGTGCCAGCAGCCCTCAAGGACAGGGAACGAACTACGAGCAGTACTTC. It specifies CASSPQGQGTNYEQYF.

The chain employs TRBV4-1 and TRBJ2-3, with D unclear. This CDR3 contains 15 residues. V was shortened by 2 bases and J by 0 bases, with 9 bases between the two germline ends. Germline CDR1 is MGHRA and CDR2 is YSYEKL. CDR3 bases: TGCGCCAGCAGCCAACAAGGTGCTAGCACAGATACGCAGTATTTT. It translates to CASSQQGASTDTQYF.

J is TRBJ1-5 and V is TRBV4-2; D is ambiguous. V lost 0 bases, J lost 5 bases, and 8 bases lay in between. The CDR3 has 14 residues. Per germline, CDR1 LGHNA and CDR2 YNFKEQ. CDR3 in amino acids: CASSQEIPYQPQHF. DNA for the CDR3: TGTGCCAGCAGCCAAGAAATCCCTTATCAGCCCCAGCATTTT.

This clone showed up just once. The genes are TRBV6-1 and TRBJ1-5; the D gene is possibly TRBD1 (6 bases). The CDR3 loop spans 14 amino acids. The germline gives CDR1 MNHNS, CDR2 SASEGT. Trimming took off 1 base at V and 10 bases at J, with 14 bases between the two ends. The CDR3 DNA follows: TGTGCCAGCAGTGAAGTAGAGGGGGTGGTTCCCCAGCATTTT. Translation: CASSEVEGVVPQHF.

The CDR3 coding sequence is TGTGCCAGCAGCTTAGCGGGGAGCGGGAGGGGGGAGCTGTTTTTT. Its translation is CASSLAGSGRGELFF. This rearrangement joins TRBV7-2 to TRBJ2-2, with TRBD2 matching 9 bases. The CDR3 length is 15 residues. V shed 0 bases and J 8 bases; nucleotides not matched to a gene: 4. Germline assignment: CDR1 SGHTA and CDR2 FQGNSA.

This sequence joins TRBV29-1 and TRBJ2-2; a weak D match, TRBD1 (6 bases). V lost 6 bases and J 7 bases, leaving 12 bases between the germline ends. The CDR3 sequence is 12 residues long. Germline assignment: CDR1 SQVTM and CDR2 ANQGSEA. The DNA of the CDR3 is TGCAGCGTCCAAAGGGGGAGCGGGGAGCTGTTTTTT. Amino acid sequence: CSVQRGSGELFF.

The chain is built from TRBV27 and TRBJ2-1; D call uncertain. The germline V gene has CDR1 MNHEY and CDR2 SMNVEV (reference sequence). The CDR3 runs 14 residues. V was shortened by 4 bases and J by 1 base, with 8 bases between the two germline ends. The CDR3 reads CASSSQVSYNEQFF. For the CDR3, the DNA is TGTGCCAGCAGTTCGCAGGTGTCCTACAATGAGCAGTTCTTC.

This rearrangement joins TRBV28 to TRBJ2-1; 7 positions agree with TRBD1. V was pared by 7 bases and J by 4 bases, with 7 bases of the junction left unmatched. Germline CDR1 reads MDHEN; CDR2 reads SYDVKM. The CDR3 is 14 amino acids. CDR3 coding DNA: TGTGCCAGCACTGGGACAGAGAAATACAATGAGCAGTTCTTC. Amino acids: CASTGTEKYNEQFF. Full variable domain (outside the CDR3, taken from reference TRBV28 and TRBJ2-1): DVKVTQSSRYLVKRTGEKVFLECVQDMDHENMFWYRQDPGLGLRLIYFSYDVKMKEKGDIPEGYSVSREKKERFSLILESASTNQTSMYLCASTGTEKYNEQFFGPGTRLTVL.

The chain employs TRBV7-2 and TRBJ2-2, with D uncertain. This CDR3 spans 14 amino acids. V lost 7 bases and J 3 bases, leaving 12 bases between the germline ends. From germline, CDR1 is SGHTA and CDR2 FQGNSA. CDR3 DNA: TGTGCCAGCACCCCATTAAAATACACCGGGGAGCTGTTTTTT. Protein product: CASTPLKYTGELFF.

The J gene is TRBJ2-3, the V gene TRBV2, with unresolved D. V was pared by 4 bases and J by 2 bases, with 10 bases between. The CDR3 consists of 14 residues. The V gene's germline CDR1 is SNHLY and CDR2 FYNNEI. The CDR3 loop reads CASSVAVITDTQYF. CDR3 nucleotide sequence: TGTGCCAGCAGTGTTGCTGTGATCACAGATACGCAGTATTTT.

V usage is TRBV5-1 and J usage is TRBJ2-7, with a weak D call TRBD1 (5 bases). The CDR3 contains 17 residues. V gave up 1 base and J gave up 0 bases, with 17 bases separating them. CDR1 is SGHRS and CDR2 is YFSETQ in the germline V gene. The chain's CDR3 is CASSLLVNRLTSYEQYF. CDR3 DNA: TGCGCCAGCAGCTTGCTGGTGAACAGGCTCACCTCCTACGAGCAGTACTTC. Full variable domain (outside the CDR3, taken from reference TRBV5-1 and TRBJ2-7): KAGVTQTPRYLIKTRGQQVTLSCSPISGHRSVSWYQQTPGQGLQFLFEYFSETQRNKGNFPGRFSGRQFSNSRSEMNVSTLELGDSALYLCASSLLVNRLTSYEQYFGPGTRLTVT.

This clone was detected a few times. The chain is built from TRBV11-2 and TRBJ2-2; D is perhaps TRBD2 (6 bases). This CDR3 region has 15 residues. The germline V and J ends were trimmed by 5 bases and 7 bases, with 17 bases remaining between them. CDR1 and CDR2 from the germline V gene are SGHAT and FQNNGV. The CDR3, as DNA: TGTGCCAGCAGCCGAATTGGCGGGACTGACGGGGAGCTGTTTTTT. Protein product: CASSRIGGTDGELFF.

V gene TRBV4-3 combines with J gene TRBJ2-7, with 7 bases identical to TRBD1. With 2 bases clipped from V and 2 bases from J, the junction kept 9 bases outside the gene matches. The CDR3 runs 16 residues. From germline, CDR1 is LGHNA and CDR2 YSLEER. The CDR3 DNA follows: TGCGCCAGCAGCCAACTTTGGGACAGCTCCCCCTACGAGCAGTACTTC. It encodes CASSQLWDSSPYEQYF.

The table lists this clone with a count of one. This sample also contains other DNA sequences that code for the same CDR3. This rearrangement joins TRBV7-8 to TRBJ1-5, with 8 positions matching TRBD1. The trim removed 5 bases at V and 6 bases at J, leaving 3 bases unmatched. Per the germline V gene, CDR1 is SGHVS and CDR2 is FQNEAQ. This CDR3 has 13 amino acids. The CDR3 is CASSPDRAQPQHF. Here the CDR3 DNA reads TGTGCCAGCAGCCCGGACAGGGCTCAGCCCCAGCATTTT.

This clone was seen more than once but under ten times. CDR3 amino acids: CAILRLTDYEQYF. The CDR3 DNA is TGTGCCATCCTTAGACTGACAGACTACGAGCAGTACTTC. The chain is built from TRBV10-3 and TRBJ2-7, with TRBD1 as a possible D gene (5 bases). The CDR3 loop spans 13 amino acids. V was shortened by 8 bases and J by 3 bases, with 14 bases between the two germline ends. Germline V gives CDR1 ENHRY, CDR2 SYGVKD.

The rearrangement links TRBV20-1 to TRBJ2-7, with D possibly being TRBD2 (5 bases). Per germline, CDR1 DFQATT and CDR2 SNEGSKA (reference sequence). The CDR3 covers 11 residues. V was clipped by 0 bases and J by 13 bases, with 13 bases between them. In nucleotides, the CDR3 is TGCAGTGCTAGAGATCTGGAGGCTCACTACTTC. This codes for CSARDLEAHYF.